This T cell receptor (beta chain) emerged from a study of Ad26.COV2.S vaccination and SARS-CoV-2 variants. At the level of the study: Once, or twice with 56 days between doses, Ad26.COV2.S was given intramuscularly. General study results and limits: People who got the vaccine or the placebo had similar non-spike TCR breadth.

The treatment is: roughly 20 received Ad26.COV2.S at low or high dose, single or two shots; several received placebo; per-sample allocation not given. After the first vaccine or placebo injection, samples were drawn on day 63. The administered vaccine (an Ad26 vector) expressed Wuhan-strain SARS-CoV-2 spike. About this clone: Its antigen is undetermined.

The germline CDR1 and CDR2 sequences are MNHEY and SVGEGT. V shed 2 bases and J shed 3 bases, with 10 bases lying between them. This CDR3 contains 14 residues. Method: immunoSEQ multiplex PCR; TCRdb's copy keeps in-frame clones and lacks some. The sample has a few hundred thousand clones; 90% are singletons. This sample comprised peripheral blood, obtained in a trial of Ad26.COV2.S vaccine versus placebo. The rearrangement links TRBV6-2 or TRBV6-3 to TRBJ1-1; D remains unclear. This clonotype originated in a person between 18 and 65 years old who received the Ad26.COV2.S COVID-19 vaccine or a placebo. CDR3 DNA: TGTGCCAGCAGTTACCCGACTGCCGACACTGAAGCTTTCTTT. Its protein product is CASSYPTADTEAFF.